These 3 T cell receptor beta chains were all obtained from the same sample, sequenced in a study of T cell responses to AZD1222 COVID-19 vaccine. Assay used: immunoSEQ multiplex PCR; TCRdb lists only in-frame clones, some missing. The profile shows 120,000 or so clones, around 94% of them singletons. This specimen was peripheral blood, taken on day 0 of AZD1222 vaccination. These receptors came from an adult in good health.

The V gene is TRBV9, the J gene TRBJ1-2; D gene ambiguous. Germline CDR1 reads SGDLS; CDR2 reads YYNGEE. The CDR3 contains 11 residues. V was cut by 4 bases and J by 3 bases, with 4 bases left in between. In DNA form, the CDR3 reads TGTGCCAGCAGCTTCCACTATGGCTACACCTTC. Its protein is CASSFHYGYTF.

This clone was seen only once. The genes are TRBV24-1 and TRBJ2-3; D call uncertain. CDR1 is KGHDR, CDR2 SFDVKD, per germline. CDR3 length: 14 residues. Trimming pared 5 bases from V and 2 bases from J, leaving 10 bases between. The CDR3 sequence is CATSAVEHTDTQYF. CDR3 bases: TGTGCCACCAGTGCGGTAGAGCACACAGATACGCAGTATTTT.

This chain links TRBV30 with TRBJ2-7; D might be TRBD1 (6 bases). V lost 4 bases and J 0 bases, leaving 13 bases between the germline ends. Germline V gene data show CDR1 as GTSNPN and CDR2 as SVGIG (reference sequence). This CDR3 has 14 residues. The CDR3 DNA is TGTGCCTGGACAGGACAGCTAAGCTCCTACGAGCAGTACTTC. Translated, it gives CAWTGQLSSYEQYF. Full variable domain (outside the CDR3, taken from reference TRBV30 and TRBJ2-7): SQTIHQWPATLVQPVGSPLSLECTVEGTSNPNLYWYRQAAGRGLQLLFYSVGIGQISSEVPQNLSASRPQDRQFILSSKKLLLSDSGFYLCAWTGQLSSYEQYFGPGTRLTVT.